These T cell receptor beta chains were read from a single sample in a study of human T cells and chemical hapten exposure. TCRdb re-derived calls from the RACE reads in MiXCR, one entry per CDR3 protein. The profile shows tens of thousands of distinct CDR3 sequences, about 11% of them singletons. This sample comprised whole blood, obtained in connection with sensitization to the hapten diphenylcyclopropenone (DPC). The receptor source for this set is a woman between 25 and 40 years old with alopecia areata. Some clones in this sample may be carry-over from other donors' samples. The CDR3 runs from the conserved cysteine through the conserved F or W. Each record gives: J gene, V gene, CDR3 protein.

J: TRBJ2-5; V: TRBV10-3; CDR3: CAISEFGRGLGETQYF
J: TRBJ1-5; V: TRBV28; CDR3: CASSSLGGGSNQPQHF
J: TRBJ1-6; V: TRBV28; CDR3: CASRGGTGSVSPLHF
J: TRBJ1-5; V: TRBV28; CDR3: CASSFSSGSSNQPQHF
J: TRBJ2-7; V: TRBV3-1; CDR3: CASSLTGNYEQYF
J: TRBJ2-3; V: TRBV10-3; CDR3: CAISGLEDTQYF
J: TRBJ1-2; V: TRBV11-2; CDR3: CASSSTGVNGYTF
J: TRBJ1-2; V: TRBV29-1; CDR3: CSVEYGTGYTF
J: TRBJ1-1; V: TRBV29-1; CDR3: CSGENQGRMNTEAFF
J: TRBJ2-1; V: TRBV3-1; CDR3: CASSPARGSYNEQFF
J: TRBJ1-1; V: TRBV9; CDR3: CASSAGPNTEAFF
J: TRBJ2-1; V: TRBV29-1; CDR3: CSARPAGSYNEQFF
J: TRBJ2-5; V: TRBV11-2; CDR3: CASSRGHQETQYF
J: TRBJ2-7; V: TRBV18; CDR3: CASSSGLAGSYEQYF
J: TRBJ2-5; V: TRBV6-2/TRBV6-3; CDR3: CASSYPGGPQETQYF
J: TRBJ1-5; V: TRBV6-2/TRBV6-3; CDR3: CASSLQGKYNQPQHF
J: TRBJ2-1; V: TRBV3-1; CDR3: CASSPLVGSSYNEQFF
J: TRBJ2-2; V: TRBV24-1; CDR3: CATRRTGPGETGELFF
J: TRBJ2-3; V: TRBV5-1; CDR3: CASFHGGRTDTQYF
J: TRBJ2-1; V: TRBV4-2; CDR3: CASSRAGSYNEQFF
J: TRBJ1-6; V: TRBV20-1; CDR3: CSPQSVGSTNSPLHF
J: TRBJ2-3; V: TRBV28; CDR3: CASSSTGTSTDTQYF
J: TRBJ2-7; V: TRBV5-6; CDR3: CASSAGLGGYEQYF
J: TRBJ2-5; V: TRBV5-1; CDR3: CASSPTGGSQETQYF
J: TRBJ2-1; V: TRBV14; CDR3: CASSQRGGISYNEQFF
J: TRBJ2-3; V: TRBV7-6; CDR3: CASSFVLGGHTDTQYF
J: TRBJ2-3; V: TRBV20-1; CDR3: CSASGLAPTDTQYF
J: TRBJ1-4; V: TRBV5-5; CDR3: CASSLEWTGGEKLFF
J: TRBJ2-5; V: TRBV6-6; CDR3: CASRTASGGARETQYF
J: TRBJ1-5; V: TRBV10-3; CDR3: CAIRPDGSNQPQHF
J: TRBJ1-6; V: TRBV11-2; CDR3: CASSYSMQGRSPLHF
J: TRBJ1-3; V: TRBV3-1; CDR3: CASSQWGSSGNTIYF
J: TRBJ1-1; V: TRBV20-1; CDR3: CSARDGQQNTEAFF
J: TRBJ1-1; V: TRBV24-1; CDR3: CATSDGTGAFDTEAFF
J: TRBJ2-1; V: TRBV5-1; CDR3: CASRPTGSSYNEQFF
J: TRBJ1-1; V: TRBV28; CDR3: CASSLFGQGTEAFF
J: TRBJ1-4; V: TRBV4-3; CDR3: CASSQDPGQGAANEKLFF
J: TRBJ2-5; V: TRBV9; CDR3: CASSVGLGRVETQYF
J: TRBJ2-1; V: TRBV12-3/TRBV12-4; CDR3: CASRKLLQTRNEQFF
J: TRBJ2-2; V: TRBV7-6; CDR3: CASSLPQGQSGELFF
J: TRBJ2-1; V: TRBV25-1; CDR3: CASTDGGQTYNEQFF
J: TRBJ1-1; V: TRBV6-5; CDR3: CASRQGARTEAFF
J: TRBJ2-5; V: TRBV7-2; CDR3: CASSPAGTRRETQYF